Here is one TCR beta chain with its context. The sample belongs to a study of cytotoxic CD8 clonotypes in ibrutinib-treated CLL. Here immunoSEQ multiplex PCR was the method, and the copy in TCRdb shows in-frame clones only, minus some. The repertoire holds around 97,000 clones, 60% to 80% seen once, with around 30% in the top ten. This clonotype was obtained from a human donor with chronic lymphocytic leukemia. Specimen: PBMCs, collected after 12 months of ibrutinib treatment.

CDR3 sequence: CASSIASGGSSSYEQYF. The CDR3 DNA sequence: TGTGCCAGTAGTATCGCTAGCGGGGGGTCTAGCTCCTACGAGCAGTACTTC. The chain employs TRBV19 and TRBJ2-7; TRBD2 matches at 11 bases. The junction had 7 bases not matched to a gene; V was cut back by 3 bases and J by 0 bases. Germline loops: CDR1 LNHDA, CDR2 SQIVND (reference sequence). The CDR3 totals 17 residues.